The T cell receptor beta chain under discussion was sequenced for a study of CD8+CD57+ T cells in acquired aplastic anemia. Selection for sequencing was limited to patients who had shown CD8+CD57+ cell expansion by flow cytometry. A word on this clonotype: Since no conserved phenylalanine or tryptophan closes the CDR3, a read error is the likely cause.

Germline CDR1 is MGHDK and CDR2 is SYGVNS. The CDR3 has 14 residues. V shed 4 bases, J shed 9 bases, and the junction held 4 bases outside the gene matches. According to the study, genomic DNA was the template for TCR beta VDJ and CDR3 profiling. TCRdb ran MiXCR on the reads and lists one entry per CDR3 protein. The sample records about 180,000 distinct CDR3 sequences, 45% to 60% being singletons. This TCR derives from a human donor with aplastic anemia. The gene calls are TRBV25-1 and TRBJ1-6; 9 bases fit TRBD1. Sequenced input: sorted CD4+, CD8+, or CD8+CD57+ T cells (not recorded which) from PBMCs. DNA for the CDR3: TGTGCCAGCAGTGGACAGGGGGTAGGTTCACCCCTCCACTCT. Its translation is CASSGQGVGSPLHS.